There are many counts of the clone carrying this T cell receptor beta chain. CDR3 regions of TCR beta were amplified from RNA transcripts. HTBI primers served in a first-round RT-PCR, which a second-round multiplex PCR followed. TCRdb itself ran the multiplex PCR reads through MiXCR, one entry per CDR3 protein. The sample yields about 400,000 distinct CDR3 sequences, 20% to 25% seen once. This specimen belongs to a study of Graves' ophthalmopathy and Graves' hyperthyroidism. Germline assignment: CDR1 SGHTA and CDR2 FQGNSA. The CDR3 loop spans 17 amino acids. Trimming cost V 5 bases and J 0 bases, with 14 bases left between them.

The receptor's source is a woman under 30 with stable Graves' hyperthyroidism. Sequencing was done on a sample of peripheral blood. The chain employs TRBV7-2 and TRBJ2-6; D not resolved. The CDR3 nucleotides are TGTGCCAGCAGCATTAGTCCGTCCCGCTCTGGGGCCAACGTCCTGACTTTC. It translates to CASSISPSRSGANVLTF. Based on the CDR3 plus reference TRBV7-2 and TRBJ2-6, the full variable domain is GAGVSQSPSNKVTEKGKDVELRCDPISGHTALYWYRQSLGQGLEFLIYFQGNSAPDKSGLPSDRFSAERTGGSVSTLTIQRTQQEDSAVYLCASSISPSRSGANVLTFGAGSRLTVL.